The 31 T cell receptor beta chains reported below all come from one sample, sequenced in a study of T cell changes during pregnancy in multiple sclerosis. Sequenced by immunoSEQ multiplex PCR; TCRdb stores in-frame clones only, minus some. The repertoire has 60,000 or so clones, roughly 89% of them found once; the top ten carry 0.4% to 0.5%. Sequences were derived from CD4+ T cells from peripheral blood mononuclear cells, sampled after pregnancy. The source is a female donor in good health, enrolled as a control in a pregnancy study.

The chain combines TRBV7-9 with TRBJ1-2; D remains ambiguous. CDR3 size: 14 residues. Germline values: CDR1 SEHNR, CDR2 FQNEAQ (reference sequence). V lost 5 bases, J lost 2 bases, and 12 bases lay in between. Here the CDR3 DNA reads TGTGCCAGCAGCCCGACGGGTTACAACTATGGCTACACCTTC. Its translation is CASSPTGYNYGYTF.

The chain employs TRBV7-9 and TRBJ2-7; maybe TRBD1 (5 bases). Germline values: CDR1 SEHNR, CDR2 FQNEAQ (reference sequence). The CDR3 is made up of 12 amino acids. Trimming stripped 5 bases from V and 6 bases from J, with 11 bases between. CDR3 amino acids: CASSQTGLEQYF. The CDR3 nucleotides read TGTGCCAGCAGCCAAACAGGTCTCGAGCAGTACTTC.

The CDR3 sequence is CAWSTGGQGNYEQYF. In DNA, the CDR3 is TGTGCCTGGAGTACCGGGGGACAGGGAAACTACGAGCAGTACTTC. The genes are TRBV30 and TRBJ2-5; 9 nucleotides match TRBD1. The closer fit of TRBJ2-7 to the DNA end suggests the J call may be wrong. This CDR3 contains 15 residues. Germline CDR1 is GTSNPN and CDR2 is SVGIG (reference sequence).

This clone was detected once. CDR3: CASYLEGTSDTQYF. CDR3 sequence (DNA): TGCGCCAGCTACCTCGAGGGCACCTCAGATACGCAGTATTTT. V and J are TRBV5-1 and TRBJ2-3; D possibly corresponds to TRBD2 (5 bases). There are 14 residues in the CDR3. V was shortened by 7 bases and J by 4 bases, with 16 bases between the two germline ends. The germline V gene encodes CDR1 SGHRS and CDR2 YFSETQ.

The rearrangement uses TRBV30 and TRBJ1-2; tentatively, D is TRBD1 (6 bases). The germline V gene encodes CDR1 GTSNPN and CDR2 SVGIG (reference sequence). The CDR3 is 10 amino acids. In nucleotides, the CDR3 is TGTGACACAGGGATTTATGGCTACACCTTC. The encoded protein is CDTGIYGYTF.

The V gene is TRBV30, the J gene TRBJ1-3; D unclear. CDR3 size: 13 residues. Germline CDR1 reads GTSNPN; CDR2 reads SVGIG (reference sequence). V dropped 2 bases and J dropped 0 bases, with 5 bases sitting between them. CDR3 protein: CAWSPSSGNTIYF. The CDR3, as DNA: TGTGCCTGGAGTCCGAGCTCTGGAAACACCATATATTTT.

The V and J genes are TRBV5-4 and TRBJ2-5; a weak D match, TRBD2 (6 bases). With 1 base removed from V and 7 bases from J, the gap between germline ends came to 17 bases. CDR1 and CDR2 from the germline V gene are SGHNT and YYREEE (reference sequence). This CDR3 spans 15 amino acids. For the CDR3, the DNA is TGTGCCAGCAGCTTGTCGTTCGGGGAGGCGGTGACCCAGTACTTC. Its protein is CASSLSFGEAVTQYF.

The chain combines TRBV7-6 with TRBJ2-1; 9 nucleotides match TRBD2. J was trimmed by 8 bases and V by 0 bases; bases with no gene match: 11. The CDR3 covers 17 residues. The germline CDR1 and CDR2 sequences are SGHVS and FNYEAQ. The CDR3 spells CASSLAGLAGYVHEQFF. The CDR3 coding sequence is TGTGCCAGCAGCTTAGCGGGGCTAGCGGGGTACGTACATGAGCAGTTCTTC.

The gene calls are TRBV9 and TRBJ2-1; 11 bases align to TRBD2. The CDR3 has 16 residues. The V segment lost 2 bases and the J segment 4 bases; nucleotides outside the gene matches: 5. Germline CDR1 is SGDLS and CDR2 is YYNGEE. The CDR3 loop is CASSVSGGVEYNEQFF. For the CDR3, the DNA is TGTGCCAGCAGCGTTAGCGGGGGGGTGGAGTACAATGAGCAGTTCTTC. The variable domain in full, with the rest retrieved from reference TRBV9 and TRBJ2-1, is DSGVTQTPKHLITATGQRVTLRCSPRSGDLSVYWYQQSLDQGLQFLIQYYNGEERAKGNILERFSAQQFPDLHSELNLSSLELGDSALYFCASSVSGGVEYNEQFFGPGTRLTVL.

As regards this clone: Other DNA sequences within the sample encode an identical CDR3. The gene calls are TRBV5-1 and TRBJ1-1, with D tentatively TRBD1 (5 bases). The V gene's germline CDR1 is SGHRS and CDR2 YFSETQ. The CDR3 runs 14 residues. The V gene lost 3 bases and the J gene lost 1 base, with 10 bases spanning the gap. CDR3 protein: CASSSGTGNTEAFF. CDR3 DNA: TGCGCCAGCAGCTCGGGTACAGGGAACACTGAAGCTTTCTTT.

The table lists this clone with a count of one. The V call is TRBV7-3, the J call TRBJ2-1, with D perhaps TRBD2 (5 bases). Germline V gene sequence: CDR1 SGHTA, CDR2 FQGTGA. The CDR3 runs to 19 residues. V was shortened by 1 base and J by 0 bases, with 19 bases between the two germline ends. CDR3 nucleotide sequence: TGTGCCAGCAGCTTAAGAGAGGGCTTTGGTGGCCGCTCCTACAATGAGCAGTTCTTC. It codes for CASSLREGFGGRSYNEQFF.

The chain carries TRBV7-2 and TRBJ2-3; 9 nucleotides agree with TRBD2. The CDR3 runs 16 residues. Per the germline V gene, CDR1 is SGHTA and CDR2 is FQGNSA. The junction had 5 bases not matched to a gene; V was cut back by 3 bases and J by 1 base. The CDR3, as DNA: TGTGCCAGCAGCTTCGGCGGGGGGGAGCGCACAGATACGCAGTATTTT. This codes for CASSFGGGERTDTQYF.

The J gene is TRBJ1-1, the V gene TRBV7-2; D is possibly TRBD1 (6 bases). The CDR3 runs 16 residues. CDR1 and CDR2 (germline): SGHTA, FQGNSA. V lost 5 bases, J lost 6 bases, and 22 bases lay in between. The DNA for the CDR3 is TGTGCCAGCAGCCCAAAACCGGGACATGTCACCCCTGAAGCTTTCTTT. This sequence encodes CASSPKPGHVTPEAFF.

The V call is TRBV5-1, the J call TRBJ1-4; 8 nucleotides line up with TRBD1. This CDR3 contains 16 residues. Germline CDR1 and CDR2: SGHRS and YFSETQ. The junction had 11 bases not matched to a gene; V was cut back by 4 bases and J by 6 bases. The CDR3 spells CASSSYRGVMDEKLFF. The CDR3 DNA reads TGCGCCAGCAGCAGTTACAGGGGGGTGATGGATGAAAAACTGTTTTTT.

This CDR3 is CASSQGREKAFF. In DNA form, the CDR3 reads TGCGCCAGCAGCCAAGGCAGGGAAAAAGCTTTCTTT. The V and J genes are TRBV4-1 and TRBJ1-1, with D perhaps TRBD1 (5 bases). The CDR3 loop spans 12 amino acids. Germline lookup yields CDR1 MGHRA and CDR2 YSYEKL. Trimming removed 1 base from V and 9 bases from J, with 9 bases in between.

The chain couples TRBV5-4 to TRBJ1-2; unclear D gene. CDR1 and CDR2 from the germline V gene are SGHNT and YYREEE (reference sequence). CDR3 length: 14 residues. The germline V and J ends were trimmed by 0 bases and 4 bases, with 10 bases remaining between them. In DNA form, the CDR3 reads TGTGCCAGCAGCTTGGGAGGTCGGAGCTATGGCTACACCTTC. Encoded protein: CASSLGGRSYGYTF. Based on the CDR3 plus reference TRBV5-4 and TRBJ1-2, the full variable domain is ETGVTQSPTHLIKTRGQQVTLRCSSQSGHNTVSWYQQALGQGPQFIFQYYREEENGRGNFPPRFSGLQFPNYSSELNVNALELDDSALYLCASSLGGRSYGYTFGSGTRLTVV.

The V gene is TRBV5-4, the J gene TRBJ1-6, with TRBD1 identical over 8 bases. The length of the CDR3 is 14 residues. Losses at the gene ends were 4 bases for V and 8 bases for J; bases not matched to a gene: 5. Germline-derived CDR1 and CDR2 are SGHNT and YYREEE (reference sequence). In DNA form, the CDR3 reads TGTGCCAGCAGCACGGACAGGGACCATTCACCCCTCCACTTT. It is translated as CASSTDRDHSPLHF.

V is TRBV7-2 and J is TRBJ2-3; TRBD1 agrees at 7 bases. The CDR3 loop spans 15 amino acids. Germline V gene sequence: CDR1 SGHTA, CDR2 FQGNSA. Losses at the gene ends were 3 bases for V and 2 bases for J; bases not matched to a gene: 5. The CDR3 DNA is TGTGCCAGCAGCTTGACAGGGCAGAACACAGATACGCAGTATTTT. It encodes CASSLTGQNTDTQYF. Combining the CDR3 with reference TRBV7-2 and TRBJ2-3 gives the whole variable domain GAGVSQSPSNKVTEKGKDVELRCDPISGHTALYWYRQSLGQGLEFLIYFQGNSAPDKSGLPSDRFSAERTGGSVSTLTIQRTQQEDSAVYLCASSLTGQNTDTQYFGPGTRLTVL.

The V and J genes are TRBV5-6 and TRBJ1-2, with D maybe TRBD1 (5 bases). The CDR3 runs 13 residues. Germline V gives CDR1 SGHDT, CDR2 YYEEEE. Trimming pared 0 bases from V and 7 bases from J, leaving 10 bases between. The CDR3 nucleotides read TGTGCCAGCAGCTTGGTCAGGGTAGGTGGCTACACCTTC. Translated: CASSLVRVGGYTF.

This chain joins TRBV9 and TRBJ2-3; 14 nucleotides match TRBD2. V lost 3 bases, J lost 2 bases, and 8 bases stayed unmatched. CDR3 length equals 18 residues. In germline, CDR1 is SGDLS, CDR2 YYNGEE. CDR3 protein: CASSAGTSGGLFTDTQYF. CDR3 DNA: TGTGCCAGCAGCGCGGGGACTAGCGGGGGCCTATTCACAGATACGCAGTATTTT.

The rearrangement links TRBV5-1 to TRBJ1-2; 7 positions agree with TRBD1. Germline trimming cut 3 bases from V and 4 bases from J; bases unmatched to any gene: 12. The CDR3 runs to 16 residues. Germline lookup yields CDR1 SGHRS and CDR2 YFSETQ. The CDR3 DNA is TGCGCCAGCAGCTCAGAGACAGGGCAGCATCTCTATGGCTACACCTTC. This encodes CASSSETGQHLYGYTF.

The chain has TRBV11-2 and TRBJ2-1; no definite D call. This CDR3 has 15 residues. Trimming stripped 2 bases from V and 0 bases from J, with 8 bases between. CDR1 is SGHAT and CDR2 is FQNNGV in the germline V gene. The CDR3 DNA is TGTGCCAGCAGCTTAAACGCAGACTCCTACAATGAGCAGTTCTTC. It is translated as CASSLNADSYNEQFF.

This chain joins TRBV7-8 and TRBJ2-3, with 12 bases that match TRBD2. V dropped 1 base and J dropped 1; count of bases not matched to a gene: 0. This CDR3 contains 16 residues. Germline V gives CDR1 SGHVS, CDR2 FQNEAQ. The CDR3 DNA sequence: TGTGCCAGCAGCTTAGGACTAGCGGGGGGCACAGATACGCAGTATTTT. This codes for CASSLGLAGGTDTQYF.

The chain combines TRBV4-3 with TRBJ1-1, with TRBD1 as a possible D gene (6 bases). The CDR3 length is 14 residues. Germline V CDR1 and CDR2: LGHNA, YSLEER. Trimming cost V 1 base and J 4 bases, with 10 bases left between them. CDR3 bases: TGCGCCAGCAGCCAAGGAATGGGGGCCACTGAAGCTTTCTTT. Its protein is CASSQGMGATEAFF.

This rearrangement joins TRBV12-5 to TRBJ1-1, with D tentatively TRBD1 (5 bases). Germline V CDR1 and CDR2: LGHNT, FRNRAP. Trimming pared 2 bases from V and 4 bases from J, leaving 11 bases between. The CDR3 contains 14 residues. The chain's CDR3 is CASGLSRGGTEAFF. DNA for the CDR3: TGTGCTAGTGGTTTGTCACGGGGGGGCACTGAAGCTTTCTTT.

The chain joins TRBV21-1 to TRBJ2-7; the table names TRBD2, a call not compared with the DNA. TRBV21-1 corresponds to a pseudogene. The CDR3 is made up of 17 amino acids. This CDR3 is CASSQAGTSGGVLEQYF. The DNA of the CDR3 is TGTGCCAGCAGCCAAGCCGGGACTAGCGGGGGGGTCCTCGAGCAGTACTTC.

The CDR3 DNA sequence: TGTGCCAGCAGTTCAGGACTAGTCACCGGGGAGCTGTTTTTT. Its protein is CASSSGLVTGELFF. V is TRBV6-1 and J is TRBJ2-2; 7 positions match TRBD2. V trimming: 5 bases; J trimming: 4 bases; junction bases outside the gene matches: 4. This CDR3 is built from 14 residues. Germline V lookup: CDR1 MNHNS, CDR2 SASEGT.

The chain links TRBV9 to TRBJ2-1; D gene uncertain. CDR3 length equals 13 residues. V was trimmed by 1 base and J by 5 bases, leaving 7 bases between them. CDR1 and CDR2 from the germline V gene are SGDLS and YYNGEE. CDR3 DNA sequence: TGTGCCAGCAGCGTAACCCCAGACAATGAGCAGTTCTTC. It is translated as CASSVTPDNEQFF.

The CDR3 loop is CASRPGQGGSPLHF. Here the CDR3 DNA reads TGTGCCAGCAGGCCGGGACAGGGGGGATCACCCCTCCACTTT. The gene calls are TRBV6-1 and TRBJ1-6; 11 positions match TRBD1. CDR3 length: 14 amino acids. CDR1 is MNHNS and CDR2 is SASEGT in the germline V gene. J gave up 10 bases and V 6 bases, and 5 bases lay outside the gene matches.

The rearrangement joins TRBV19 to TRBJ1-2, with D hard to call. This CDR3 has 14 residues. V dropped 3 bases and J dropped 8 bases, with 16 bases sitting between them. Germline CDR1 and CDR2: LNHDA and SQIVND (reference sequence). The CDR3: CASSIAPDSRGYTF. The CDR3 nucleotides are TGTGCCAGTAGTATTGCCCCCGACTCCCGGGGCTACACCTTC.

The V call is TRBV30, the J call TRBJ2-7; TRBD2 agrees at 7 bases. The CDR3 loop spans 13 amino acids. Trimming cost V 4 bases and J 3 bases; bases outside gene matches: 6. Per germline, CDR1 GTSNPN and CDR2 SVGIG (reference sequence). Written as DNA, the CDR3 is TGTGCCTGGAAAGTGGGGGGGGGCTACGAGCAGTACTTC. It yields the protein CAWKVGGGYEQYF. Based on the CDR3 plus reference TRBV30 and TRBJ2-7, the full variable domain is SQTIHQWPATLVQPVGSPLSLECTVEGTSNPNLYWYRQAAGRGLQLLFYSVGIGQISSEVPQNLSASRPQDRQFILSSKKLLLSDSGFYLCAWKVGGGYEQYFGPGTRLTVT.